This T cell receptor beta chain was sequenced in a study of shared clonotypes between healthy human individuals. Germline CDR1 reads SGHAT; CDR2 reads FQNNGV. The CDR3 loop spans 16 amino acids. Repertoires were generated with immunoSEQ multiplex PCR, while TCRdb's copy carries only in-frame clones and drops some. The table includes about 470,000 clones, 70% to 80% detected once. This clone was seen a few times. Input material: PBMCs. The chain is built from TRBV11-2 and TRBJ2-5; D is possibly TRBD1 or TRBD2 (6 bases each). The J call may be mistaken, given a closer DNA end match to TRBJ2-7. This TCR was sampled from a woman in her 40s in good health. Some clones in this sample may be carry-over from other donors' samples. The CDR3 DNA follows: TGTGCCAGCAGCCCATGGGGGGCCACCAGCTCCTACGAGCAGTACTTC. It is translated as CASSPWGATSSYEQYF.